This T cell receptor (beta chain) stems from a study of monozygotic twins with inflammatory bowel disease. Study results and limitations: IBD patients shared fewer clonotypes with other individuals than healthy twins, especially patients with disease activity signs. Between concordant and discordant twins, repertoire similarity failed to differ, a result that limited power may explain. Lower TCRbeta diversity (inverse Simpson) was seen in IBD patients than in healthy co-twins.

With no T cell sorting beforehand, total RNA was isolated from whole blood. CDR3 length equals 14 residues. Germline V gives CDR1 SGHRS, CDR2 YFSETQ. One entry per CDR3 protein, without DNA, is what TCRdb gives after re-calling the 5' RACE reads. The sample totals 200,000 to 250,000 distinct CDR3 sequences. Remarks on this clonotype: Antigen: not known.

This receptor was identified in a human donor with ulcerative colitis or Crohn's disease, or a healthy co-twin of an affected twin (not recorded which). The sequenced sample was blood. This chain links TRBV5-1 with TRBJ1-5; TCRdb reports TRBD1, a call that lacks DNA to check it against. The CDR3: CASSPSDGTQPQHF.